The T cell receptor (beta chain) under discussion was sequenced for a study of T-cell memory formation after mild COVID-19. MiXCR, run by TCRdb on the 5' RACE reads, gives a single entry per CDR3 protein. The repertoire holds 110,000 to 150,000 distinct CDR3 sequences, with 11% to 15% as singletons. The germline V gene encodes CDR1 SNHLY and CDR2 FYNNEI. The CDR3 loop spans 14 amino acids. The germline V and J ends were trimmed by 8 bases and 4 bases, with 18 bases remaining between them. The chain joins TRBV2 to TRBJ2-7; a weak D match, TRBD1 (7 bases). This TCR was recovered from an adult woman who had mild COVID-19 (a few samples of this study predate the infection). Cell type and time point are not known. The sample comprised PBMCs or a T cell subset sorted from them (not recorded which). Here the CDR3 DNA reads TGTGCCAGCTCGGAGGGGGCGAAGTGGTACGAGCAGTACTTC. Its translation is CASSEGAKWYEQYF.